The 21 T cell receptor beta chains listed next were all sequenced from one sample in a study of T cell repertoires in cytomegalovirus infection. Each CDR3 protein gets one entry after TCRdb re-called the reads with MiXCR. The table records under 350,000 distinct CDR3 sequences, more than 8% of them present only once. The specimen was PBMCs. The receptor set was obtained from a human donor in good health (CMV status not recorded). Some clones in this sample may be carry-over from other donors' samples.

This clonotype was picked up many times. The chain is built from TRBV7-3 and TRBJ2-3; TRBD2 agrees at 15 bases. The CDR3 contains 18 residues. In germline, CDR1 is SGHTA, CDR2 FQGTGA. V was clipped by 2 bases and J by 1 base; unmatched bases: 4. The CDR3 loop reads CASSLGLAGGSRTDTQYF. The DNA for the CDR3 is TGTGCCAGCAGCTTAGGACTAGCGGGAGGGTCGCGCACAGATACGCAGTATTTT.

This clonotype was seen at least ten times. The chain combines TRBV7-6 with TRBJ2-3; D call uncertain. Per germline, CDR1 SGHVS and CDR2 FNYEAQ. There are 20 residues in the CDR3. The V end lost 1 base, the J end lost 0 bases, and 23 bases lay between the germline ends. CDR3 DNA: TGTGCCAGCAGCTTAGGGCTCTCCGGGCCAGCCCGGAATAGCACAGATACGCAGTATTTT. Its protein product is CASSLGLSGPARNSTDTQYF. The full variable domain, completed using reference TRBV7-6 and TRBJ2-3, is GAGVSQSPRYKVTKRGQDVALRCDPISGHVSLYWYRQALGQGPEFLTYFNYEAQQDKSGLPNDRFSAERPEGSISTLTIQRTEQRDSAMYRCASSLGLSGPARNSTDTQYFGPGTRLTVL.

This clonotype was observed many times. V and J are TRBV25-1 and TRBJ1-2; 10 bases are a match to TRBD1. CDR1 and CDR2 (germline): MGHDK, SYGVNS. The CDR3 runs 12 residues. J was trimmed by 11 bases and V by 6 bases; bases with no gene match: 6. CDR3 in amino acids: CASSPDRGSYTF. The CDR3 nucleotides are TGTGCCAGCAGCCCGGACAGGGGGTCGTACACCTTC.

The J gene is TRBJ1-5, the V gene TRBV7-2; 8 bases match TRBD1. Trimming removed 2 bases from V and 6 bases from J; junction bases left unmatched: 6. CDR3 length: 15 residues. Germline lookup yields CDR1 SGHTA and CDR2 FQGNSA. For the CDR3, the DNA is TGTGCCAGCAGCTTACTGGACAGGGTAGTTCAGCCCCAGCATTTT. Amino acids: CASSLLDRVVQPQHF.

This clonotype came up many times. This chain joins TRBV6-5 and TRBJ2-4; D possibly corresponds to TRBD2 (6 bases). Trimming removed 4 bases at V and 0 bases at J, with 16 bases between. CDR1 MNHEY and CDR2 SVGAGI come from the germline V gene. This CDR3 contains 17 residues. The CDR3 region has the DNA TGTGCCAGCAGTTTAAGATCAGGGAGGACAGCCAAAAACATTCAGTACTTC. This codes for CASSLRSGRTAKNIQYF.

The gene calls are TRBV20-1 and TRBJ2-5; TRBD2 matches at 13 bases. J gave up 5 bases and V 6 bases, and 12 bases lay outside the gene matches. Germline CDR1 and CDR2: DFQATT and SNEGSKA (reference sequence). This CDR3 contains 16 residues. The CDR3 loop reads CSANSRTSGSYETQYF. The CDR3 DNA reads TGCAGTGCGAACAGCAGGACTAGCGGGAGTTATGAGACCCAGTACTTC.

This clonotype was counted at least ten times. The V call is TRBV7-3, the J call TRBJ2-3; TRBD1 aligns across 8 bases. V lost 4 bases to trimming and J lost 4 bases; unmatched junction nucleotides: 4. CDR3 length: 14 amino acids. The V gene's germline CDR1 is SGHTA and CDR2 FQGTGA. This chain's CDR3 is CASSSQGAADTQYF. DNA for the CDR3: TGTGCCAGCAGCTCCCAGGGGGCAGCAGATACGCAGTATTTT.

This clonotype appeared a few times. The chain employs TRBV20-1 and TRBJ1-2, with no clear D. V was shortened by 4 bases and J by 0 bases, with 9 bases between the two germline ends. CDR1 and CDR2 from the germline V gene are DFQATT and SNEGSKA (reference sequence). There are 13 residues in the CDR3. DNA for the CDR3: TGCAGTGCTAAGGAAGAAGCTAACTATGGCTACACCTTC. This sequence encodes CSAKEEANYGYTF.

The rearrangement uses TRBV4-2 and TRBJ2-7; 10 bases are shared with TRBD2. Germline V gene lookup returns CDR1 LGHNA and CDR2 YNFKEQ. This CDR3 is 15 amino acids long. J gave up 0 bases and V 3 bases, and 2 bases lay outside the gene matches. The CDR3 DNA sequence: TGTGCCAGCAGCCAGCTAGCGGGAGACTCCTACGAGCAGTACTTC. It translates to CASSQLAGDSYEQYF.

V is TRBV6-2 or TRBV6-3 and J is TRBJ2-1; 13 bases fit TRBD2. The CDR3 extends over 17 amino acids. Unmatched junction bases numbered 2, after V lost 2 bases and J lost 1 base. CDR1 MNHEY and CDR2 SVGEGT come from the germline V gene. CDR3 in amino acids: CASSYLLAGGSYNEQFF. Here the CDR3 DNA reads TGTGCCAGCAGTTACCTACTAGCGGGAGGGTCCTACAATGAGCAGTTCTTC.

A few counts support this clonotype. The chain uses TRBV28 and TRBJ2-1; TRBD1 matches at 7 bases. J lost 6 bases, V lost 2 bases, and 10 bases had no gene match. Looked up from germline, CDR1 is MDHEN and CDR2 is SYDVKM. The CDR3 is made up of 16 amino acids. The CDR3 DNA reads TGTGCCAGCAGTTTAGAACCGGGACAGCCCCTCAATGAGCAGTTCTTC. Protein: CASSLEPGQPLNEQFF.

The V and J genes are TRBV11-2 and TRBJ1-2; possibly TRBD1 for D (5 bases). V lost 2 bases and J 5 bases, leaving 9 bases between the germline ends. The CDR3 runs 13 residues. CDR1 and CDR2 (germline): SGHAT, FQNNGV. The CDR3 bases are TGTGCCAGCAGCTTATTCGCAGGGTATGGCTACACCTTC. This gives the protein CASSLFAGYGYTF.

This clonotype has at least ten counts. V gene TRBV12-3 or TRBV12-4 combines with J gene TRBJ2-1; TRBD2 matches 7 bases. V was pared by 6 bases and J by 4 bases, with 9 bases of the junction left unmatched. The CDR3 contains 15 residues. This CDR3 is CASSRSTSHYNEQFF. Written as DNA, the CDR3 is TGTGCCAGCAGCCGCTCGACTAGCCATTACAATGAGCAGTTCTTC.

There are many counts of this clonotype. This rearrangement joins TRBV4-2 to TRBJ2-2; a possible D gene is TRBD1 (5 bases). Trimming cost V 0 bases and J 7 bases, with 12 bases left between them. Germline loops: CDR1 LGHNA, CDR2 YNFKEQ. The CDR3 covers 15 residues. In nucleotides, the CDR3 is TGTGCCAGCAGCCAAGAAGCCCAGGGCCGCGGGGAGCTGTTTTTT. Its translation is CASSQEAQGRGELFF.

This clonotype was picked up a small number of times. The chain uses TRBV7-3 and TRBJ1-2, with 10 bases that match TRBD1. Germline V gene sequence: CDR1 SGHTA, CDR2 FQGTGA. V was pared by 6 bases and J by 3 bases, with 1 base of the junction left unmatched. The CDR3 consists of 13 residues. The CDR3 loop reads CASRGTGDYGYTF. In nucleotides, the CDR3 is TGTGCCAGCAGGGGGACAGGGGACTATGGCTACACCTTC.

The table lists this clonotype with many counts. The gene calls are TRBV7-2 and TRBJ2-7; a possible D gene is TRBD1 (6 bases). CDR3 size: 16 residues. CDR1 SGHTA and CDR2 FQGNSA come from the germline V gene. V shed 1 base and J shed 2 bases, with 15 bases lying between them. The DNA for the CDR3 is TGTGCCAGCAGCTTAGGGCCAGGGGTAGGACCCTACGAGCAGTACTTC. Translation: CASSLGPGVGPYEQYF. Based on the CDR3 plus reference TRBV7-2 and TRBJ2-7, the full variable domain is GAGVSQSPSNKVTEKGKDVELRCDPISGHTALYWYRQSLGQGLEFLIYFQGNSAPDKSGLPSDRFSAERTGGSVSTLTIQRTQQEDSAVYLCASSLGPGVGPYEQYFGPGTRLTVT.

This clonotype was detected only a few times. CDR3 DNA sequence: TGTGCCAGCAGCTTAATCGAAGGCGTCGAGCAGTACTTC. As protein: CASSLIEGVEQYF. The J gene is TRBJ2-7, the V gene TRBV7-3; D remains ambiguous. The CDR3 contains 13 residues. Trimming shortened V by 1 base and J by 6 bases, and 10 bases separated the two germline ends. CDR1 and CDR2 from the germline V gene are SGHTA and FQGTGA.

This clonotype was picked up a small number of times. The chain joins TRBV7-2 to TRBJ2-3; TRBD2 aligns across 10 bases. Losses at the gene ends were 5 bases for V and 6 bases for J; bases not matched to a gene: 20. Germline V CDR1 and CDR2: SGHTA, FQGNSA. The CDR3 covers 19 residues. The CDR3 DNA reads TGTGCCAGCAGCCCCCCCCGAGGGGTTAGCGGGAGGCGGCGGGATACGCAGTATTTT. Amino acid sequence: CASSPPRGVSGRRRDTQYF.

The chain is built from TRBV2 and TRBJ1-5; 7 bases match TRBD1. The CDR3 consists of 18 residues. V shed 0 bases and J 2 bases; nucleotides not matched to a gene: 10. Per the germline V gene, CDR1 is SNHLY and CDR2 is FYNNEI. The chain's CDR3 is CASSEALFATGGNQPQHF. CDR3 in DNA: TGTGCCAGCAGTGAAGCGCTCTTTGCCACAGGGGGCAATCAGCCCCAGCATTTT.

This clonotype was counted only a few times. The rearrangement uses TRBV15 and TRBJ1-6, with D maybe TRBD1 (5 bases). Trimming removed 3 bases at V and 6 bases at J, with 6 bases between. CDR3 size: 13 residues. Per germline, CDR1 LNHNV and CDR2 YYDKDF (reference sequence). CDR3 protein: CATSSGTNSPLHF. CDR3 DNA sequence: TGTGCCACCAGCAGCGGGACTAATTCACCCCTCCACTTT.

The gene calls are TRBV19 and TRBJ1-1; a possible D gene is TRBD1 (5 bases). CDR1 and CDR2 (germline): LNHDA, SQIVND (reference sequence). The CDR3 runs 15 residues. Trimming left V 2 bases short and J 6 bases short, with 16 bases between. The CDR3: CASSISPQVRAEAFF. Here the CDR3 DNA reads TGTGCCAGTAGTATAAGTCCACAGGTGAGGGCTGAAGCTTTCTTT.